The 18 T cell receptor beta chains in this list originate from one sample, sequenced in a study of blood T cell repertoires in COVID-19. Assay used: immunoSEQ multiplex PCR; TCRdb lists only in-frame clones, some missing. This sample has just over 90,000 clones, with around four fifths found just once. Specimen: peripheral blood. The receptors stem from a human donor in a cohort sampled during active COVID-19.

The genes are TRBV19 and TRBJ1-1, with D unresolved. Germline CDR1 is LNHDA and CDR2 is SQIVND (reference sequence). With 4 bases removed from V and 1 base from J, the gap between germline ends came to 19 bases. The CDR3 is made up of 17 amino acids. This CDR3 is CASSNGGNRVGNTEAFF. CDR3 DNA: TGTGCCAGTAGTAACGGAGGAAACAGAGTTGGGAACACTGAAGCTTTCTTT.

This clone came up once. The chain combines TRBV5-6 with TRBJ2-2; 8 bases line up with TRBD1. Per germline, CDR1 SGHDT and CDR2 YYEEEE. CDR3 length: 16 amino acids. The ends lost 1 base at V and 4 bases at J; junction bases unmatched: 6. The CDR3 spells CASSLRDRWPTGELFF. The DNA for the CDR3 is TGTGCCAGCAGCTTGAGGGACAGGTGGCCCACCGGGGAGCTGTTTTTT.

J is TRBJ1-1 and V is TRBV11-2; 9 bases are a match to TRBD1. This CDR3 is 13 amino acids long. V lost 4 bases to trimming and J lost 10 bases; unmatched junction nucleotides: 7. From germline, CDR1 is SGHAT and CDR2 FQNNGV. CDR3 sequence (DNA): TGTGCCAGCAGCTCGGACAGGGGAGGAAGAGCTTTCTTT. Translated, it gives CASSSDRGGRAFF.

The J gene is TRBJ2-2, the V gene TRBV5-1, with D tentatively TRBD1 (5 bases). V lost 2 bases and J 8 bases, leaving 16 bases between the germline ends. Germline CDR1 and CDR2: SGHRS and YFSETQ. The CDR3 is 15 amino acids. This CDR3 is CASSLRAGLSGELFF. Here the CDR3 DNA reads TGCGCCAGCAGCTTAAGGGCAGGGCTATCGGGGGAGCTGTTTTTT.

The chain is built from TRBV28 and TRBJ1-2; TRBD1 aligns across 7 bases. Trimming cost V 1 base and J 6 bases; bases outside gene matches: 5. This CDR3 spans 14 amino acids. Germline assignment: CDR1 MDHEN and CDR2 SYDVKM. CDR3 loop: CASSLFVGGDGYTF. The CDR3 coding sequence is TGTGCCAGCAGTTTATTTGTAGGGGGCGATGGCTACACCTTC.

Here the CDR3 reads CASSVDLGGYEQYF. CDR3 DNA: TGTGCCAGCAGCGTCGACCTAGGCGGCTACGAGCAGTACTTC. The chain combines TRBV9 with TRBJ2-7; D remains unclear. CDR1 and CDR2 (germline): SGDLS, YYNGEE. V was trimmed by 2 bases and J by 3 bases, leaving 12 bases between them. The CDR3 is 14 residues long.

This clone was recorded a few times. Here the CDR3 reads CASRTVRGKTGELFF. In nucleotides, the CDR3 is TGTGCCAGCAGAACGGTTAGGGGGAAAACCGGGGAGCTGTTTTTT. The rearrangement uses TRBV27 and TRBJ2-2, with D possibly being TRBD1 (6 bases). CDR3 length equals 15 residues. Germline lookup yields CDR1 MNHEY and CDR2 SMNVEV (reference sequence). Deletions cut 6 bases from V and 5 bases from J, with 16 bases between.

This chain joins TRBV7-2 and TRBJ2-4; tentatively, D is TRBD1 (6 bases). Germline V gene lookup returns CDR1 SGHTA and CDR2 FQGNSA. The CDR3 loop spans 14 amino acids. Trimming took 7 bases from V and 4 from J, leaving 14 bases between them. CDR3 region: CASIPQGGKNIQYF. CDR3 sequence (DNA): TGTGCCAGCATCCCACAGGGTGGGAAAAACATTCAGTACTTC. The full variable domain, its missing parts supplied by reference TRBV7-2 and TRBJ2-4, is GAGVSQSPSNKVTEKGKDVELRCDPISGHTALYWYRQSLGQGLEFLIYFQGNSAPDKSGLPSDRFSAERTGGSVSTLTIQRTQQEDSAVYLCASIPQGGKNIQYFGAGTRLSVL.

This clone has only one observation. The chain is built from TRBV5-4 and TRBJ2-3; 11 bases match TRBD2. The CDR3 is 17 amino acids. Germline trimming cut 4 bases from V and 0 bases from J; bases unmatched to any gene: 7. Germline lookup yields CDR1 SGHNT and CDR2 YYREEE (reference sequence). The CDR3 DNA reads TGTGCCAGCAGCGTAGCGGGGGGGAAACCTAGCACAGATACGCAGTATTTT. Protein product: CASSVAGGKPSTDTQYF.

The chain combines TRBV20-1 with TRBJ1-5; D remains unclear. Trimming took 3 bases from V and 9 from J, leaving 21 bases between them. The CDR3 extends over 15 amino acids. CDR1 and CDR2 from the germline V gene are DFQATT and SNEGSKA (reference sequence). The CDR3 loop reads CSASRSQAGPRPQHF. The CDR3 nucleotides read TGCAGTGCTAGTAGGTCTCAGGCAGGCCCACGGCCCCAGCATTTT.

This CDR3 reads CASRGQLGYNSPLHF. The CDR3 DNA reads as TGTGCCAGCAGAGGACAGCTTGGTTATAATTCACCCCTCCACTTT. V is TRBV28 and J is TRBJ1-6; D may be TRBD1 (6 bases). Per germline, CDR1 MDHEN and CDR2 SYDVKM. With 6 bases removed from V and 4 bases from J, the gap between germline ends came to 13 bases. This CDR3 is built from 15 residues.

The chain combines TRBV5-4 with TRBJ2-3, with 7 bases that match TRBD1. In germline, CDR1 is SGHNT, CDR2 YYREEE (reference sequence). Germline trimming cut 9 bases from V and 3 bases from J; bases unmatched to any gene: 7. This CDR3 region has 13 residues. The CDR3 sequence: CATGSTGTDTQYF. Here the CDR3 DNA reads TGTGCCACCGGTTCGACAGGGACAGATACGCAGTATTTT.

V and J are TRBV6-6 and TRBJ1-2; perhaps TRBD1 as D (5 bases). The CDR3 extends over 15 amino acids. Germline-derived CDR1 and CDR2 are MNHNY and SVGAGI (reference sequence). Trimming pared 8 bases from V and 2 bases from J, leaving 18 bases between. CDR3 nucleotides: TGTGCCAGCGGGGGGGGTCAGGGCTACAACTATGGCTACACCTTC. This codes for CASGGGQGYNYGYTF.

The V call is TRBV7-3, the J call TRBJ1-5; D unclear. V was cut by 2 bases and J by 2 bases, with 4 bases left in between. CDR3 length: 13 residues. Germline CDR1 SGHTA, CDR2 FQGTGA. The CDR3 bases are TGTGCCAGCAGCTTATATGGCAATCAGCCCCAGCATTTT. It specifies CASSLYGNQPQHF.

The chain employs TRBV28 and TRBJ2-5; TRBD1 matches 8 bases. V was clipped by 4 bases and J by 9 bases; unmatched bases: 7. The V gene's germline CDR1 is MDHEN and CDR2 SYDVKM. The CDR3 totals 13 residues. As DNA, the CDR3 is TGTGCCAGCAGTTATGCAGGGGGCCCGGCCCAGTACTTC. It is translated as CASSYAGGPAQYF.

V is TRBV5-4 and J is TRBJ2-2; D is perhaps TRBD1 (5 bases). Germline loops: CDR1 SGHNT, CDR2 YYREEE (reference sequence). The CDR3 covers 14 residues. The germline V and J ends were trimmed by 4 bases and 6 bases, with 13 bases remaining between them. The CDR3 coding sequence is TGTGCCAGCAGCATAATAACAGGAGCCGGGGAGCTGTTTTTT. Translation: CASSIITGAGELFF.

V gene TRBV6-4 combines with J gene TRBJ2-2; 8 bases align to TRBD1. From germline, CDR1 is MRHNA and CDR2 SNTAGT. The V and J ends lost 6 bases and 3 bases, in that order; junction bases with no gene match: 9. The CDR3 runs 16 residues. The CDR3 sequence is CASRAKTGADTGELFF. CDR3 bases: TGTGCCAGCAGAGCTAAGACAGGGGCCGACACCGGGGAGCTGTTTTTT.

This chain links TRBV7-2 with TRBJ1-2; TRBD1 agrees at 7 bases. V shed 5 bases and J 8 bases; nucleotides not matched to a gene: 11. Germline V CDR1 and CDR2: SGHTA, FQGNSA. This CDR3 is built from 14 residues. For the CDR3, the DNA is TGTGCCAGCAGCGTAGACCCGGACAGGAGCGGCTACACCTTC. This encodes CASSVDPDRSGYTF.